Each of the 32 T cell receptor beta chains below was sequenced from the same sample in a study of blood T cell repertoires in COVID-19. TCRdb keeps only in-frame clones here, not all; method: immunoSEQ multiplex PCR. The sample includes tens of thousands of clones, 75% to 80% of them seen just once. Sequenced sample: peripheral blood. Receptors originate from a man aged 65-85 years with COVID-19, enrolled during active disease.

The chain links TRBV19 to TRBJ2-1; a weak D match, TRBD1 (5 bases). This CDR3 region has 14 residues. Germline V CDR1 and CDR2: LNHDA, SQIVND (reference sequence). V gave up 3 bases and J gave up 7 bases, with 13 bases separating them. The CDR3 DNA follows: TGTGCCAGTAGTATGGTAGGGGCGAGGAATGAGCAGTTCTTC. It codes for CASSMVGARNEQFF. The full variable domain, completed using reference TRBV19 and TRBJ2-1, is DGGITQSPKYLFRKEGQNVTLSCEQNLNHDAMYWYRQDPGQGLRLIYYSQIVNDFQKGDIAEGYSVSREKKESFPLTVTSAQKNPTAFYLCASSMVGARNEQFFGPGTRLTVL.

A word on this clone: The germline gene is not matched at one end of the junction; a read error may be the cause. The chain recombines TRBV7-2 with TRBJ1-2; no definite D call. Germline V CDR1 and CDR2: SGHTA, FQGNSA. The CDR3 is 12 amino acids. CDR3 nucleotide sequence: TGTGCCAGCAGCTTAGCGCCAGGCAGCCCTATCTTC. This translates into CASSLAPGSPIF.

The V and J genes are TRBV7-2 and TRBJ1-2; maybe TRBD1 (6 bases). The CDR3 spans 13 residues. The V end was cut by 4 bases, the J end by 6 bases, with 12 bases between. CDR1 and CDR2 from the germline V gene are SGHTA and FQGNSA. The CDR3 loop reads CASSSQRGNGYTF. CDR3 DNA: TGTGCCAGCAGCTCTCAGAGGGGGAATGGCTACACCTTC. The full variable domain, completed using reference TRBV7-2 and TRBJ1-2, is GAGVSQSPSNKVTEKGKDVELRCDPISGHTALYWYRQSLGQGLEFLIYFQGNSAPDKSGLPSDRFSAERTGGSVSTLTIQRTQQEDSAVYLCASSSQRGNGYTFGSGTRLTVV.

The rearrangement uses TRBV28 and TRBJ2-2; a weak D match, TRBD1 (5 bases). Germline lookup yields CDR1 MDHEN and CDR2 SYDVKM. V lost 7 bases and J 5 bases, leaving 14 bases between the germline ends. This CDR3 is built from 14 residues. The CDR3 DNA reads TGTGCCAGCAAAGGGGCAAAGTTAACCGGGGAGCTGTTTTTT. It translates to CASKGAKLTGELFF.

This clone was seen only once. The chain combines TRBV7-6 with TRBJ1-1, with D hard to call. V lost 1 base and J lost 0, with 9 bases in between. Germline V lookup: CDR1 SGHVS, CDR2 FNYEAQ. The CDR3 has 15 amino acids. The CDR3 is CASSLGPGLNTEAFF. In DNA, the CDR3 is TGTGCCAGCAGCTTAGGTCCGGGGTTGAACACTGAAGCTTTCTTT. The variable domain in full, completed from reference TRBV7-6 and TRBJ1-1, reads GAGVSQSPRYKVTKRGQDVALRCDPISGHVSLYWYRQALGQGPEFLTYFNYEAQQDKSGLPNDRFSAERPEGSISTLTIQRTEQRDSAMYRCASSLGPGLNTEAFFGQGTRLTVV.

The rearrangement uses TRBV19 and TRBJ1-1; D gene unclear. V shed 5 bases and J shed 4 bases, with 11 bases lying between them. The germline gives CDR1 LNHDA, CDR2 SQIVND (reference sequence). This CDR3 region has 13 residues. CDR3 nucleotide sequence: TGTGCCAGTAGTGAGAGGAAAAGCACTGAAGCTTTCTTT. Translating it yields CASSERKSTEAFF.

This clone was detected only once. The chain employs TRBV9 and TRBJ1-4, with 9 bases identical to TRBD1. After removal of 3 bases from V and 3 bases from J, the junction contained 3 bases not matched to a gene. The germline V gene has CDR1 SGDLS and CDR2 YYNGEE. The CDR3 has 15 residues. CDR3 sequence: CASSATGGSNEKLFF. The CDR3 DNA sequence: TGTGCCAGCAGCGCGACAGGGGGATCTAATGAAAAACTGTTTTTT.

The chain employs TRBV6-5 and TRBJ2-2; 10 bases align to TRBD2. CDR1 is MNHEY and CDR2 is SVGAGI in the germline V gene. This CDR3 has 15 amino acids. V shed 8 bases and J 1 base; nucleotides not matched to a gene: 4. CDR3 amino acids: CASSASGGNTGELFF. The CDR3 bases are TGTGCCAGCTCGGCTAGCGGGGGGAACACCGGGGAGCTGTTTTTT.

This rearrangement joins TRBV6-5 to TRBJ1-2; 9 nucleotides align to TRBD1. Germline V gene sequence: CDR1 MNHEY, CDR2 SVGAGI. The junction had 7 bases not matched to a gene; V was cut back by 5 bases and J by 6 bases. The CDR3 covers 14 residues. CDR3 sequence: CASSTGTGRDGYTF. The CDR3 DNA sequence: TGTGCCAGCAGTACCGGGACAGGGAGAGATGGCTACACCTTC.

V gene TRBV7-9 combines with J gene TRBJ2-2, with 8 bases identical to TRBD2. The CDR3 extends over 15 amino acids. Trimming removed 3 bases from V and 5 bases from J; junction bases left unmatched: 5. In germline, CDR1 is SEHNR, CDR2 FQNEAQ (reference sequence). The CDR3 coding sequence is TGTGCCAGCAGCTTGGTAGCGGGGTGGACCGGGGAGCTGTTTTTT. It translates to CASSLVAGWTGELFF.

The J gene is TRBJ2-2, the V gene TRBV19; D might be TRBD2 (6 bases). The V end lost 4 bases, the J end lost 3 bases, and 12 bases lay between the germline ends. The germline V gene encodes CDR1 LNHDA and CDR2 SQIVND (reference sequence). The CDR3 sequence is 15 residues long. CDR3 amino acids: CASSTGLSYTGELFF. Here the CDR3 DNA reads TGTGCCAGTAGTACGGGACTTTCCTACACCGGGGAGCTGTTTTTT.

This rearrangement joins TRBV27 to TRBJ1-1, with D hard to call. Deletions cut 8 bases from V and 7 bases from J, with 11 bases between. Germline V gives CDR1 MNHEY, CDR2 SMNVEV (reference sequence). This CDR3 is 11 amino acids long. In DNA, the CDR3 is TGTGCCAGCGGAGATTTATTTGAAGCTTTCTTT. Its translation: CASGDLFEAFF.

V and J are TRBV2 and TRBJ1-3; 9 bases are shared with TRBD1. Germline values: CDR1 SNHLY, CDR2 FYNNEI. The CDR3 runs to 12 residues. V was pared by 6 bases and J by 8 bases, with 2 bases of the junction left unmatched. Here the CDR3 reads CASRDRGDTIYF. CDR3 bases: TGTGCCAGCAGGGACAGGGGAGACACCATATATTTT.

The J gene is TRBJ1-1, the V gene TRBV7-9; D ambiguous. V was shortened by 3 bases and J by 0 bases, with 2 bases between the two germline ends. The germline V gene has CDR1 SEHNR and CDR2 FQNEAQ (reference sequence). The CDR3 contains 12 residues. The CDR3 is CASSFLNTEAFF. CDR3 nucleotide sequence: TGTGCCAGCAGCTTCTTGAACACTGAAGCTTTCTTT.

The genes are TRBV6-5 and TRBJ2-5, with 7 bases identical to TRBD1. The CDR3 is made up of 14 amino acids. V shed 5 bases and J 3 bases; nucleotides not matched to a gene: 6. Germline values: CDR1 MNHEY, CDR2 SVGAGI. The CDR3 DNA is TGTGCCAGCAGTATAACAGGGGTCGAAGAGACCCAGTACTTC. Translating it yields CASSITGVEETQYF.

The chain employs TRBV3-1 (or the pseudogene TRBV3-2) and TRBJ2-3; the D gene is possibly TRBD1 (6 bases). The V gene lost 2 bases and the J gene lost 3 bases, with 15 bases spanning the gap. The CDR3 contains 16 residues. The germline gives CDR1 LGHDT, CDR2 YNNKEL (reference sequence). This chain's CDR3 is CASSQSQGSFTDTQYF. The CDR3 nucleotides are TGTGCCAGCAGCCAATCGCAGGGGTCATTTACAGATACGCAGTATTTT.

V gene TRBV11-2 combines with J gene TRBJ2-2; the D gene is possibly TRBD1 (6 bases). The CDR3 contains 17 residues. Germline values: CDR1 SGHAT, CDR2 FQNNGV. V lost 1 base and J lost 4, with 16 bases in between. This CDR3 is CASSLVPPTGPTGELFF. For the CDR3, the DNA is TGTGCCAGCAGCTTAGTGCCCCCCACAGGGCCCACCGGGGAGCTGTTTTTT.

The J gene is TRBJ2-2, the V gene TRBV6-4; tentative D call: TRBD2 (7 bases). The CDR3 has 14 residues. Looked up from germline, CDR1 is MRHNA and CDR2 is SNTAGT. V gave up 3 bases and J gave up 6 bases, with 11 bases separating them. CDR3 in DNA: TGTGCCAGCAGTGAACAGGGAGGGGCCGGGGAGCTGTTTTTT. It is translated as CASSEQGGAGELFF.

This sequence joins TRBV12-3 or TRBV12-4 and TRBJ1-6; 7 nucleotides match TRBD1. V shed 3 bases and J 10 bases; nucleotides not matched to a gene: 3. The CDR3 runs 13 residues. The CDR3 loop reads CASSLQGVSPLHF. In DNA form, the CDR3 reads TGTGCCAGCAGTTTGCAGGGGGTCTCACCCCTCCACTTT.

This clone was seen only once. The chain couples TRBV19 to TRBJ1-5; D is perhaps TRBD1 (5 bases). The CDR3 contains 15 residues. Trimming took off 3 bases at V and 5 bases at J, with 14 bases between the two ends. CDR1 and CDR2 from the germline V gene are LNHDA and SQIVND (reference sequence). CDR3 protein: CASSMTTVLYQPQHF. The CDR3 DNA follows: TGTGCCAGTAGTATGACGACAGTCCTTTATCAGCCCCAGCATTTT.

The table lists this clone with a few counts. The rearrangement uses TRBV7-2 and TRBJ1-1; D might be TRBD1 (5 bases). The germline CDR1 and CDR2 sequences are SGHTA and FQGNSA. Trimming shortened V by 7 bases and J by 0 bases, and 27 bases separated the two germline ends. There are 19 residues in the CDR3. The CDR3 region is CASIPRGPKGSTLNTEAFF. CDR3 bases: TGTGCCAGCATACCAAGGGGCCCGAAGGGCAGCACCTTGAACACTGAAGCTTTCTTT. The full variable domain, with the rest looked up from reference TRBV7-2 and TRBJ1-1, is GAGVSQSPSNKVTEKGKDVELRCDPISGHTALYWYRQSLGQGLEFLIYFQGNSAPDKSGLPSDRFSAERTGGSVSTLTIQRTQQEDSAVYLCASIPRGPKGSTLNTEAFFGQGTRLTVV.

The gene calls are TRBV6-4 and TRBJ2-3; 11 nucleotides align to TRBD2. CDR3 length: 16 residues. The V gene end was trimmed by 0 bases and the J gene end by 4 bases; junction bases not matched to a gene: 3. Germline CDR1 is MRHNA and CDR2 is SNTAGT. Here the CDR3 reads CASSDSRSGGADTQYF. The CDR3 nucleotides are TGTGCCAGCAGTGACTCGCGTAGCGGGGGGGCAGATACGCAGTATTTT.

The gene calls are TRBV6-5 and TRBJ2-7; D is undetermined. Trimming took 8 bases from V and 2 from J, leaving 10 bases between them. Germline-derived CDR1 and CDR2 are MNHEY and SVGAGI. This CDR3 is built from 12 residues. Here the CDR3 DNA reads TGTGCCAGCGGAGATTCTCCCTACGAGCAGTACTTC. The encoded protein is CASGDSPYEQYF.

The V and J genes are TRBV5-1 and TRBJ2-3; 9 bases map to TRBD1. The germline V gene has CDR1 SGHRS and CDR2 YFSETQ. The CDR3 loop spans 14 amino acids. Losses at the gene ends were 4 bases for V and 5 bases for J; bases not matched to a gene: 5. DNA for the CDR3: TGCGCCAGCAGCATGGGACAGGGAATAGATACGCAGTATTTT. This codes for CASSMGQGIDTQYF.

The chain has TRBV24-1 and TRBJ2-3; tentatively, D is TRBD1 (5 bases). This CDR3 is built from 15 residues. The V gene's germline CDR1 is KGHDR and CDR2 SFDVKD. V lost 3 bases to trimming and J lost 2 bases, with 11 bases between them. The CDR3 loop reads CATSDRRQNTDTQYF. CDR3 nucleotides: TGTGCCACCAGTGATAGGAGACAGAACACAGATACGCAGTATTTT.

This chain links TRBV18 with TRBJ1-2; D possibly corresponds to TRBD1 (6 bases). V gave up 2 bases and J gave up 6 bases, with 10 bases separating them. The CDR3 length is 13 residues. Germline V gives CDR1 KGHSH, CDR2 LQKENI. CDR3 nucleotide sequence: TGTGCCAGCTCACCAGGACAGCACAATGGCTACACCTTC. Its protein product is CASSPGQHNGYTF.

CDR3 region: CASSLMFSSGDEQFF. For the CDR3, the DNA is TGTGCCAGCAGTTTAATGTTTTCCAGCGGTGATGAGCAGTTCTTC. The chain combines TRBV28 with TRBJ2-1, with a possible D match to TRBD2 (5 bases). The CDR3 runs to 15 residues. Deletions cut 2 bases from V and 8 bases from J, with 16 bases between. Per the germline V gene, CDR1 is MDHEN and CDR2 is SYDVKM.

V usage is TRBV28 and J usage is TRBJ1-1; D remains unclear. V was shortened by 7 bases and J by 2 bases, with 14 bases between the two germline ends. The germline gives CDR1 MDHEN, CDR2 SYDVKM. The CDR3 sequence is 14 residues long. Here the CDR3 reads CASTLAQINTEAFF. DNA for the CDR3: TGTGCCAGCACCCTAGCCCAGATTAACACTGAAGCTTTCTTT.

The genes are TRBV20-1 and TRBJ1-1, with 7 bases aligning to TRBD1. CDR3 length: 11 amino acids. Germline V gene sequence: CDR1 DFQATT, CDR2 SNEGSKA (reference sequence). V lost 0 bases and J lost 8; bases outside the gene matches: 0. In DNA form, the CDR3 reads TGCAGTGCTAGAGAGGACAGGGAAGCTTTCTTT. Translation: CSAREDREAFF.

The CDR3 sequence: CASTLNGFYPFF. DNA for the CDR3: TGTGCCAGCACCTTAAACGGGTTTTATCCGTTCTTC. This rearrangement joins TRBV28 to TRBJ2-1; D gene ambiguous. The CDR3 is made up of 12 amino acids. Germline-derived CDR1 and CDR2 are MDHEN and SYDVKM. V lost 7 bases, J lost 15 bases, and 19 bases lay in between. Full variable domain (remainder filled in from reference TRBV28 and TRBJ2-1): DVKVTQSSRYLVKRTGEKVFLECVQDMDHENMFWYRQDPGLGLRLIYFSYDVKMKEKGDIPEGYSVSREKKERFSLILESASTNQTSMYLCASTLNGFYPFFGPGTRLTVL.

The chain has TRBV6-5 and TRBJ1-5; the D gene is possibly TRBD1 (5 bases). Germline V lookup: CDR1 MNHEY, CDR2 SVGAGI. CDR3 size: 15 residues. V was trimmed by 6 bases and J by 2 bases, leaving 14 bases between them. CDR3 amino acids: CASRRGPNGNQPQHF. The CDR3, as DNA: TGTGCCAGCAGAAGGGGCCCCAATGGCAATCAGCCCCAGCATTTT.

The chain uses TRBV5-5 and TRBJ1-5, with 12 positions matching TRBD1. Germline assignment: CDR1 SGHKS and CDR2 YYEKEE (reference sequence). After removal of 3 bases from V and 7 bases from J, the junction contained 5 bases not matched to a gene. This CDR3 is built from 15 residues. The CDR3 DNA reads as TGTGCCAGCAGCTGGGGGACAGGGGGCGTCCAGCCCCAGCATTTT. Translated, it gives CASSWGTGGVQPQHF.